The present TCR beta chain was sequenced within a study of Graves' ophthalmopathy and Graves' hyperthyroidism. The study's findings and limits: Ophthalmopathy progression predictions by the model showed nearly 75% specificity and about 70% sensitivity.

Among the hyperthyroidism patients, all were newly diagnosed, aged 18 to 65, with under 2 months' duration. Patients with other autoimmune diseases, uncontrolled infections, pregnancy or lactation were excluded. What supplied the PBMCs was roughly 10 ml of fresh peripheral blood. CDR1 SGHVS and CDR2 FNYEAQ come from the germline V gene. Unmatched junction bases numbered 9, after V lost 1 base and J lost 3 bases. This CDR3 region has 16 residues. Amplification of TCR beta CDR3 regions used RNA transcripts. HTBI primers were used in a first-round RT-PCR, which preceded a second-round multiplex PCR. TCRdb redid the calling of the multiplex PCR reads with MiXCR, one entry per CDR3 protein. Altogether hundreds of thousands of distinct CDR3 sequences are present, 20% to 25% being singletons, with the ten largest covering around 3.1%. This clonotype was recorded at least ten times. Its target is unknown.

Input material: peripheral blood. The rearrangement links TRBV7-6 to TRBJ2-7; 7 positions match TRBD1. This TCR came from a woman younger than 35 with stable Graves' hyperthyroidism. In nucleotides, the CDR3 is TGTGCCAGCAGCTTAGAGAGACAGGGTTTAAGCTACGAGCAGTACTTC. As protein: CASSLERQGLSYEQYF.